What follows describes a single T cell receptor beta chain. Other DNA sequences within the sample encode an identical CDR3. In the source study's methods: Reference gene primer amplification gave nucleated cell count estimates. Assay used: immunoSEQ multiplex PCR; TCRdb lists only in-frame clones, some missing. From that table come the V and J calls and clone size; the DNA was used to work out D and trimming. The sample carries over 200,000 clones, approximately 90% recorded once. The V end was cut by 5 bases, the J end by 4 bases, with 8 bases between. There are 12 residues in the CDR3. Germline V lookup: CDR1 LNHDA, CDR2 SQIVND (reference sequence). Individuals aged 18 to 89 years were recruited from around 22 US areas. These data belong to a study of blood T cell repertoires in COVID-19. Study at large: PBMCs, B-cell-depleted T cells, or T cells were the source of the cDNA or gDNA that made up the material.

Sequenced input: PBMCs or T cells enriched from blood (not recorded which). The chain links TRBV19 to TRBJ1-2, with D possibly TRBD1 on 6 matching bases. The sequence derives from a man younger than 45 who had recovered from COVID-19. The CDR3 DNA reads TGTGCCAGTAGTTCACAGGGCTATGGCTACACCTTC. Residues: CASSSQGYGYTF.